This T cell receptor beta chain was captured by sequencing in a study of cytomegalovirus exposure and HLA in healthy donors. Study-level results: DRB1 had the most TCR associations and HLA-C the fewest, a later analysis found, with rates varying by HLA locus. Researchers reported in a later analysis that a missense DCLRE1C variant was tied to TCR beta V- and J-gene trimming. Testing in vitro showed a few CMV-associated chains specific for CMV antigens.

The CDR3 sequence is 22 residues long. CDR1 LGHNA and CDR2 YNFKEQ come from the germline V gene. The V and J ends lost 0 bases and 0 bases, in that order; junction bases with no gene match: 12. In the PCR, 60 Vbeta and 13 Jbeta primers were used. The repertoire was sequenced with immunoSEQ multiplex PCR; TCRdb's copy has only in-frame clones and lacks some. The repertoire holds roughly 120,000 clones, with around three quarters as singletons. A word on this clone: Its antigen is currently unknown.

The origin of this receptor is a man aged 50 or older in good health and CMV-seropositive. The genes are TRBV4-2 and TRBJ2-1; 15 positions match TRBD2. Sample: PBMCs. CDR3 protein: CASSQEWYRTSGGDSSYNEQFF. CDR3 sequence (DNA): TGTGCCAGCAGCCAAGAGTGGTACAGGACTAGCGGGGGGGACAGCTCCTACAATGAGCAGTTCTTC.